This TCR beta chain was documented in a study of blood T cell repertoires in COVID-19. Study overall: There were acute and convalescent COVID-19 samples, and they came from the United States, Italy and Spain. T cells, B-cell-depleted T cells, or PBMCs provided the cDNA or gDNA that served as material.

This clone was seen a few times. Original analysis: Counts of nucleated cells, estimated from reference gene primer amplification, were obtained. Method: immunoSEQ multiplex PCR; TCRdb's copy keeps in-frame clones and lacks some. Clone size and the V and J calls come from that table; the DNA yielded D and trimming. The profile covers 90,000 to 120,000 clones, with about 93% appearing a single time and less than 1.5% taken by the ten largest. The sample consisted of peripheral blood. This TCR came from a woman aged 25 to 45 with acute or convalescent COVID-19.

CDR3 DNA sequence: TGTGCCAGCAGCTTCCAAGGGGTTACCACTGAAGCTTTCTTT. It codes for CASSFQGVTTEAFF. This chain uses TRBV11-1 with TRBJ1-1; D may be TRBD1 (5 bases). The CDR3 has 14 residues. Per the germline V gene, CDR1 is SGHAT and CDR2 is FQDESV (reference sequence). Trimming took 3 bases from V and 4 from J, leaving 12 bases between them.